Presented here are 27 T cell receptor beta chains from one specimen sequenced in a study of tumor and adjacent non-tumor tissue in lung cancer. The library came from three nested PCR rounds adapted from ARM-PCR protocols. In TCRdb, the multiplex PCR reads were re-called with MiXCR into one record per CDR3 protein. The sample contains about 93,000 distinct CDR3 sequences, around 65% of which appear only once. RNA was extracted from bulk tissue without any cell sorting. The source material was lung tumor tissue. These receptors all stem from a man aged 65 to 85 with non-small cell lung cancer.

About this clonotype itself: The CDR3 end shows no conserved phenylalanine or tryptophan, and so a read error is likely. The rearrangement uses TRBV5-4 and TRBJ2-5; 10 bases fit TRBD1. This CDR3 contains 16 residues. From germline, CDR1 is SGHNT and CDR2 YYREEE (reference sequence). The CDR3 DNA reads TGTGCCAACAGCTTGGACGGGACAGGGGACCGAGAGACCCAGTACTTA. Its translation is CANSLDGTGDRETQYL.

Notes on this clonotype: Possible read error: a much larger clone is one base away. The V call is TRBV6-1, the J call TRBJ2-5; D possibly matches TRBD1 or TRBD2 (5 bases each). The CDR3 is 15 amino acids. Germline-derived CDR1 and CDR2 are MNHNS and SASEGT. The V gene lost 3 bases and the J gene lost 3 bases, with 14 bases spanning the gap. In DNA, the CDR3 is TGTGCCAGCAGTGACGGGACCTCGTCAGAAGAGACCCAGTACTTC. It translates to CASSDGTSSEETQYF.

This clonotype has more than one count but fewer than ten. A much more abundant neighbour one base away suggests this may be a read error. The chain joins TRBV20-1 to TRBJ2-3; no reliable D call. The V gene's germline CDR1 is DFQATT and CDR2 SNEGSKA (reference sequence). The CDR3 has 12 amino acids. Deletions cut 7 bases from V and 5 bases from J, with 13 bases between. CDR3 protein: CSVSRRGDTQYF. In nucleotides, the CDR3 is TGCAGTGTTAGCCGTCGAGGAGATACGCAGTATTTT.

This clonotype was found a few times. The chain links TRBV28 to TRBJ2-4; possibly TRBD1 for D (7 bases). Germline CDR1 reads MDHEN; CDR2 reads SYDVKM. Trimming took off 2 bases at V and 9 bases at J, with 17 bases between the two ends. This CDR3 has 15 amino acids. The CDR3 spells CASSLGPGGGSIQYF. CDR3 nucleotide sequence: TGTGCCAGCAGTTTAGGGCCAGGGGGAGGTAGCATTCAGTACTTC.

This clonotype was detected only a few times. Being one base from a much bigger clone, this may be a read error. This chain joins TRBV12-3 or TRBV12-4 and TRBJ1-2; D gene unclear. Trimming left V 4 bases short and J 4 bases short, with 16 bases between. The CDR3 extends over 15 amino acids. The CDR3 is CASSSEAMGIYGYTF. For the CDR3, the DNA is TGTGCCAGCAGTTCCGAGGCCATGGGAATCTATGGCTACACCTTC.

The chain has TRBV5-5 and TRBJ2-1; 8 bases map to TRBD2. The germline CDR1 and CDR2 sequences are SGHKS and YYEKEE (reference sequence). Trimming took 3 bases from V and 11 from J; bases not matched to a gene: 10. The CDR3 runs to 14 residues. The CDR3 coding sequence is TGTGCCAGCAGCTCGTCCCGGGGGGGTGACCAGCAGTTCTTC. Protein product: CASSSSRGGDQQFF. Drawing the rest from reference TRBV5-5 and TRBJ2-1, the complete variable domain is DAGVTQSPTHLIKTRGQQVTLRCSPISGHKSVSWYQQVLGQGPQFIFQYYEKEERGRGNFPDRFSARQFPNYSSELNVNALLLGDSALYLCASSSSRGGDQQFFGPGTRLTVL.

This rearrangement joins TRBV28 to TRBJ1-1; no firm D call. In germline, CDR1 is MDHEN, CDR2 SYDVKM. V dropped 10 bases and J dropped 6 bases, with 12 bases sitting between them. This CDR3 spans 11 amino acids. The CDR3 loop is CAIRGKPEAFF. CDR3 nucleotides: TGTGCCATCAGAGGGAAGCCTGAAGCTTTCTTT.

Ten or more counts support this clonotype. V usage is TRBV29-1 and J usage is TRBJ2-1, with 14 nucleotides matching TRBD2. Germline assignment: CDR1 SQVTM and CDR2 ANQGSEA. Trimming cost V 0 bases and J 9 bases; bases outside gene matches: 13. The CDR3 runs to 18 residues. Written as DNA, the CDR3 is TGCAGCGTTGAAGATGGGCAGGTACGACTAGCGGGAGGGAGTGAGCAGTTCTTC. Protein product: CSVEDGQVRLAGGSEQFF.

V gene TRBV20-1 combines with J gene TRBJ2-7, with D possibly matching TRBD1 (6 bases). The CDR3 has 13 residues. The germline CDR1 and CDR2 sequences are DFQATT and SNEGSKA (reference sequence). V lost 6 bases and J 2 bases, leaving 14 bases between the germline ends. For the CDR3, the DNA is TGCAGTGCCCTCGGACAGTTCGCCTACGAGCAGTACTTC. Its protein is CSALGQFAYEQYF.

About this clonotype itself: The junction and the germline gene differ at one end; a read error may be behind it. CDR3 bases: TGTGCCAGCCGCCTCACAAGCGGGTGGGCCTTCGGGGAGCTGTATTTT. Protein sequence: CASRLTSGWAFGELYF. The chain has TRBV6-5 and TRBJ2-2; D might be TRBD2 (6 bases). Germline CDR1 MNHEY, CDR2 SVGAGI. CDR3 length: 16 amino acids.

Regarding this clonotype: Just one base apart from a much larger clone, this may be a read error. V gene TRBV28 combines with J gene TRBJ2-7; D unresolved. Germline V gene data show CDR1 as MDHEN and CDR2 as SYDVKM. The CDR3 sequence is 13 residues long. CDR3 nucleotide sequence: TGTGCCAGCAGTTCCCAAGGACGGTACGAGCACTACTTC. It specifies CASSSQGRYEHYF.

This clonotype appeared many times. The chain uses TRBV6-5 and TRBJ2-3; 8 nucleotides line up with TRBD1. With V trimmed by 0 bases and J by 6 bases, 2 bases remained unmatched. This CDR3 is 14 amino acids long. CDR1 and CDR2 from the germline V gene are MNHEY and SVGAGI. The CDR3 spells CASSYSRGLDTQYF. Written as DNA, the CDR3 is TGTGCCAGCAGTTACTCCAGGGGGCTCGATACGCAGTATTTT.

The chain links TRBV6-1 to TRBJ2-3, with D possibly being TRBD1 (5 bases). Germline V CDR1 and CDR2: MNHNS, SASEGT. The CDR3 consists of 11 residues. V lost 4 bases to trimming and J lost 12 bases, with 11 bases between them. The CDR3 is CASSVTGTQYF. CDR3 in DNA: TGTGCCAGCAGTGTTACAGGTACCCAGTATTTT.

Many counts were recorded for this clonotype. The J gene is TRBJ2-2, the V gene TRBV10-3, with D perhaps TRBD2 (5 bases). Germline CDR1 and CDR2: ENHRY and SYGVKD. Trimming took off 6 bases at V and 6 bases at J, with 17 bases between the two ends. The CDR3 runs to 15 residues. The CDR3 nucleotides read TGTGCCATCAGCCGCGTAAGAGGGCCCTCCGGGGAGCTGTTTTTT. This encodes CAISRVRGPSGELFF.

Regarding this clonotype: The junction departs from the called germline gene at one end, perhaps through a read error. V and J are TRBV11-2 and TRBJ2-7; TRBD1 aligns across 8 bases. There are 14 residues in the CDR3. CDR1 and CDR2 (germline): SGHAT, FQNNGV. The DNA of the CDR3 is TGTGTCAGCAGTACTTCAGACAGGGGTTACGAGCAGTACTTC. It yields the protein CVSSTSDRGYEQYF. The full variable domain, with the rest looked up from reference TRBV11-2 and TRBJ2-7, is EAGVAQSPRYKIIEKRQSVAFWCNPISGHATLYWYQQILGQGPKLLIQFQNNGVVDDSQLPKDRFSAERLKGVDSTLKIQPAKLEDSAVYLCVSSTSDRGYEQYFGPGTRLTVT.

Turning to this clonotype: With a much larger clone just one base away, this may be a read error. The gene calls are TRBV5-1 and TRBJ2-7, with TRBD2 matching 8 bases. The CDR3 runs to 13 residues. V lost 4 bases to trimming and J lost 5 bases; unmatched junction nucleotides: 5. Germline V gene lookup returns CDR1 SGHRS and CDR2 YFSETQ. The CDR3 coding sequence is TGCGCCAGCAGCCATAGCGGGAACAACGAGCAGTACTTC. Translated, it gives CASSHSGNNEQYF.

As to this clonotype: One end of the junction does not line up with germline, which may come from a read error. The chain has TRBV12-3 or TRBV12-4 and TRBJ2-3; 8 nucleotides line up with TRBD1. This CDR3 is built from 11 residues. In DNA, the CDR3 is TGTGCCGGCAGGGGGCCAGATACGCAGTATTTT. This encodes CAGRGPDTQYF.

This chain joins TRBV10-3 and TRBJ2-3, with D possibly being TRBD1 (5 bases). CDR1 and CDR2 (germline): ENHRY, SYGVKD. The CDR3 is 16 residues long. CDR3 protein: CVSSELWGRGTDTQYF. The CDR3 DNA reads as TGTGTCAGCAGTGAATTGTGGGGCAGAGGCACAGATACGCAGTATTTT.

Points on this clonotype: A read error may account for a junction end that differs from germline. J is TRBJ2-7 and V is TRBV12-3 or TRBV12-4; D perhaps matches TRBD1 (5 bases). The CDR3 loop spans 13 amino acids. This chain's CDR3 is CASIYFREDKQYF. CDR3 DNA: TGTGCTAGCATCTACTTCAGGGAAGACAAGCAGTACTTC.

Comments on this clonotype: A much larger clone lies one base from this, so it may be a read error. The gene calls are TRBV20-1 and TRBJ1-2; D unresolved. Germline CDR1 and CDR2: DFQATT and SNEGSKA (reference sequence). Trimming cost V 4 bases and J 7 bases, with 13 bases left between them. The CDR3 covers 12 residues. CDR3 loop: CSAIERVGGYTF. CDR3 coding DNA: TGCAGTGCTATAGAACGGGTTGGTGGCTACACCTTC.

The rearrangement joins TRBV29-1 to TRBJ2-3, with D possibly matching TRBD2 (6 bases). Looked up from germline, CDR1 is SQVTM and CDR2 is ANQGSEA. V was clipped by 7 bases and J by 4 bases, with 12 bases between them. The CDR3 length is 12 residues. The CDR3 nucleotides read TGCAGCGGGCGGGGAAACGCAGATACGCAGTATTTT. Protein sequence: CSGRGNADTQYF.

This clonotype is labeled medium-sized (0.01 to 0.1%). The V gene is TRBV6-1, the J gene TRBJ1-2, with TRBD1 matching 8 bases. Germline CDR1 reads MNHNS; CDR2 reads SASEGT. V shed 5 bases and J 1 base; nucleotides not matched to a gene: 9. The CDR3 runs 16 residues. This CDR3 reads CASSRSGTGVNYGYTF. DNA for the CDR3: TGTGCCAGCAGTCGGTCCGGGACAGGAGTTAACTATGGCTACACCTTC.

As for this clonotype: One junction end disagrees with the germline gene, perhaps due to a read error. This chain joins TRBV4-2 and TRBJ2-1; weak D call: TRBD2 (6 bases). The CDR3 contains 16 residues. Germline CDR1 LGHNA, CDR2 YNFKEQ. CDR3 nucleotides: TGTGCCAGCAACCTCTTCGCCAGCGGGTACTACAATGAGCCGTTCTTC. This encodes CASNLFASGYYNEPFF.

This clonotype was detected only a few times. The rearrangement joins TRBV9 to TRBJ2-3; a weak D match, TRBD1 (5 bases). CDR3 length: 14 residues. Germline-derived CDR1 and CDR2 are SGDLS and YYNGEE. The germline V and J ends were trimmed by 0 bases and 6 bases, with 11 bases remaining between them. CDR3 loop: CASSVDQGRDTQYF. The CDR3 DNA follows: TGTGCCAGCAGCGTAGACCAGGGCAGGGATACGCAGTATTTT.

This clonotype appeared a single time. Since a much larger clone is just one base distant, this may be a read error. The final CDR3 position lacks the conserved phenylalanine or tryptophan, pointing to a likely read error. This chain joins TRBV20-1 and TRBJ1-1; 8 nucleotides line up with TRBD1. Germline CDR1 DFQATT, CDR2 SNEGSKA (reference sequence). Trimming at V came to 1 base and at J to 6 bases, leaving 4 bases not matched to a gene. The CDR3 consists of 13 residues. The CDR3 DNA reads TGCAGTGCTAGAGCAGGGGGCCACTCTGAAGCTTTCCTT. It is translated as CSARAGGHSEAFL.

This sequence joins TRBV20-1 and TRBJ1-2; the D is unclear. The germline V gene encodes CDR1 DFQATT and CDR2 SNEGSKA (reference sequence). The CDR3 length is 13 residues. V was cut by 1 base and J by 7 bases, with 13 bases left in between. CDR3 coding DNA: TGCAGTGCTAGAGCCCCAGTGGGTAGTGGCTACACCTTC. Translated, it gives CSARAPVGSGYTF.

The CDR3 region is CASTLDRVAGNTIYF. The DNA for the CDR3 is TGTGCCAGCACCTTGGACAGGGTTGCTGGAAACACCATATATTTT. The chain carries TRBV28 and TRBJ1-3; TRBD1 aligns across 8 bases. The CDR3 runs to 15 residues. Unmatched junction bases numbered 7, after V lost 7 bases and J lost 2 bases. Germline V gene sequence: CDR1 MDHEN, CDR2 SYDVKM.